The 18 T cell receptor beta chains below were found in one sample sequenced in a study of blood T cell repertoires in COVID-19. Libraries were prepared by immunoSEQ multiplex PCR; TCRdb keeps only in-frame clonotypes and omits some of them. The sample includes about 310,000 clones, about nine tenths of them seen just once. The sequencing input was peripheral blood. Every receptor here comes from a man aged 50 or older with active or convalescent COVID-19.

The rearrangement joins TRBV27 to TRBJ2-1; D might be TRBD1 (5 bases). The V gene's germline CDR1 is MNHEY and CDR2 SMNVEV (reference sequence). V was cut by 0 bases and J by 3 bases, with 9 bases left in between. The CDR3 has 15 amino acids. This chain's CDR3 is CASSLSFTGYNEQFF. CDR3 sequence (DNA): TGTGCCAGCAGTTTATCTTTTACAGGCTACAATGAGCAGTTCTTC.

A remark on this clone: The sample has other DNA sequences that encode this CDR3 too. V gene TRBV5-4 combines with J gene TRBJ1-4; D might be TRBD1 (5 bases). Germline-derived CDR1 and CDR2 are SGHNT and YYREEE (reference sequence). This CDR3 is 13 amino acids long. Trimming pared 1 base from V and 7 bases from J, leaving 8 bases between. The CDR3 sequence: CASSLTGGEKLFF. Written as DNA, the CDR3 is TGTGCCAGCAGCTTGACCGGGGGTGAAAAACTGTTTTTT.

This rearrangement joins TRBV4-1 to TRBJ2-3, with 8 bases identical to TRBD2. The CDR3 runs to 14 residues. Per germline, CDR1 MGHRA and CDR2 YSYEKL. V dropped 5 bases and J dropped 6; count of bases not matched to a gene: 7. The CDR3, as DNA: TGCGCCAGCAGCGTCGGCGGGGGGTGGGATACGCAGTATTTT. It specifies CASSVGGGWDTQYF.

The rearrangement joins TRBV18 to TRBJ1-6; tentatively, D is TRBD1 (5 bases). The CDR3 is made up of 13 amino acids. Trimming took 0 bases from V and 11 from J, leaving 8 bases between them. Per the germline V gene, CDR1 is KGHSH and CDR2 is LQKENI. For the CDR3, the DNA is TGTGCCAGCTCACCACCGGGGGGTCCACCCCTCCACTTT. Protein: CASSPPGGPPLHF.

This sequence joins TRBV6-5 and TRBJ1-6, with D hard to call. The CDR3 consists of 14 residues. Germline loops: CDR1 MNHEY, CDR2 SVGAGI. The V and J ends lost 3 bases and 9 bases respectively, with 12 bases between them. As DNA, the CDR3 is TGTGCCAGCAGTTATGCGAGGGTGGGTTCACCCCTCCACTTT. Amino acids: CASSYARVGSPLHF.

The rearrangement joins TRBV6-2 or TRBV6-3 to TRBJ2-5; maybe TRBD1 (5 bases). With 6 bases removed from V and 7 bases from J, the gap between germline ends came to 12 bases. Germline CDR1 MNHEY, CDR2 SVGEGT. This CDR3 is built from 12 residues. CDR3 sequence (DNA): TGTGCCAGCAGCAACCCCCAGGGGACCCAGTACTTC. Translated: CASSNPQGTQYF.

The genes are TRBV11-2 and TRBJ2-3; D is possibly TRBD1 (6 bases). V lost 1 base to trimming and J lost 0 bases, with 14 bases between them. Germline CDR1 reads SGHAT; CDR2 reads FQNNGV. The CDR3 consists of 17 residues. CDR3 in DNA: TGTGCCAGCAGCTTAGGGGCAGGGGCGACTAGCACAGATACGCAGTATTTT. Protein sequence: CASSLGAGATSTDTQYF.

The genes are TRBV24-1 and TRBJ2-3; possible D gene TRBD1, 5 bases. This CDR3 region has 13 residues. The V end lost 4 bases, the J end lost 3 bases, and 7 bases lay between the germline ends. CDR1 is KGHDR, CDR2 SFDVKD, per germline. Written as DNA, the CDR3 is TGTGCCACCAGTGACAGACAGACAGATACGCAGTATTTT. The encoded protein is CATSDRQTDTQYF.

The V call is TRBV28, the J call TRBJ1-4; 7 bases match TRBD1. The V segment lost 6 bases and the J segment 6 bases; nucleotides outside the gene matches: 7. Germline assignment: CDR1 MDHEN and CDR2 SYDVKM. CDR3 length: 14 residues. DNA of the CDR3: TGTGCCAGCAGGCTGACAGGGAAGGATGAAAAACTGTTTTTT. It codes for CASRLTGKDEKLFF. Combining the CDR3 with reference TRBV28 and TRBJ1-4 gives the whole variable domain DVKVTQSSRYLVKRTGEKVFLECVQDMDHENMFWYRQDPGLGLRLIYFSYDVKMKEKGDIPEGYSVSREKKERFSLILESASTNQTSMYLCASRLTGKDEKLFFGSGTQLSVL.

This chain connects TRBV4-2 to TRBJ2-2; 11 positions agree with TRBD2. CDR1 and CDR2 (germline): LGHNA, YNFKEQ. This CDR3 spans 16 amino acids. The trim removed 3 bases at V and 7 bases at J, leaving 7 bases unmatched. The CDR3 spells CASSHLSGRAIGELFF. CDR3 nucleotide sequence: TGTGCCAGCAGCCATCTTAGCGGGAGGGCAATCGGGGAGCTGTTTTTT.

This clone was seen a few times. The chain links TRBV6-1 to TRBJ1-5; D not certain. This CDR3 spans 16 amino acids. Germline CDR1 MNHNS, CDR2 SASEGT. V dropped 0 bases and J dropped 1 base, with 10 bases sitting between them. The CDR3 DNA is TGTGCCAGCAGTGAAGCGACGGCGGGGAGCAATCAGCCCCAGCATTTT. Protein sequence: CASSEATAGSNQPQHF.

The V gene is TRBV6-5, the J gene TRBJ2-5, with 9 bases identical to TRBD1. The V and J ends lost 2 bases and 5 bases, in that order; junction bases with no gene match: 3. Germline lookup yields CDR1 MNHEY and CDR2 SVGAGI. CDR3 length equals 14 residues. The CDR3, as DNA: TGTGCCAGCAGTTACGGGACAGGGATGGAGACCCAGTACTTC. It specifies CASSYGTGMETQYF.

The chain has TRBV2 and TRBJ1-2; 7 nucleotides agree with TRBD1. The CDR3 length is 14 residues. J was trimmed by 7 bases and V by 7 bases; bases with no gene match: 12. Germline V CDR1 and CDR2: SNHLY, FYNNEI. CDR3 DNA sequence: TGTGCCAGCAATATCGGGGCAGGGGGTCCTGGCTACACCTTC. Its protein is CASNIGAGGPGYTF.

This clone was seen only once. DNA of the CDR3: TGTGCCATCAGTGAGTCGATAGGAACAGGGAATGAGCAGTTCTTC. This codes for CAISESIGTGNEQFF. The chain couples TRBV10-3 to TRBJ2-1; weak D call: TRBD1 (6 bases). CDR1 is ENHRY, CDR2 SYGVKD, per germline. The CDR3 spans 15 residues. The germline V and J ends were trimmed by 0 bases and 7 bases, with 13 bases remaining between them.

CDR3 region: CAISNGQPNQPQHF. The CDR3 bases are TGTGCCATCAGTAATGGACAGCCCAATCAGCCCCAGCATTTT. V gene TRBV10-3 combines with J gene TRBJ1-5; D is perhaps TRBD1 (6 bases). The ends were cut back, 5 bases at V and 3 bases at J, with 11 bases in the middle. CDR3 length: 14 residues. Germline V CDR1 and CDR2: ENHRY, SYGVKD.

The chain links TRBV2 to TRBJ1-1, with 7 bases identical to TRBD1. The length of the CDR3 is 13 residues. The ends lost 8 bases at V and 3 bases at J; junction bases unmatched: 6. Germline CDR1 SNHLY, CDR2 FYNNEI. The DNA of the CDR3 is TGTGCCAGCGGAAAAGACAGGGACACTGAAGCTTTCTTT. Protein sequence: CASGKDRDTEAFF.

The V call is TRBV11-3, the J call TRBJ1-4; a possible D gene is TRBD1 (5 bases). Germline V CDR1 and CDR2: SGHNT, YENEEA. This CDR3 region has 15 residues. V lost 4 bases and J lost 8, with 17 bases in between. CDR3 amino acids: CASSSEGWIREKLFF. CDR3 DNA sequence: TGTGCCAGCAGCTCGGAGGGGTGGATTAGAGAAAAACTGTTTTTT.

The chain links TRBV30 to TRBJ2-4, with TRBD1 identical over 9 bases. The CDR3 is 13 residues long. Germline values: CDR1 GTSNPN, CDR2 SVGIG (reference sequence). V lost 3 bases and J lost 7; bases outside the gene matches: 4. For the CDR3, the DNA is TGTGCCTGGAGCGGGACAGGGCAGAACATTCAGTACTTC. Translating it yields CAWSGTGQNIQYF.